These T cell receptor beta chains were read from a single sample in a study of T cells in Graves' hyperthyroidism and ophthalmopathy. TCRdb re-derived calls from the multiplex PCR reads in MiXCR, one entry per CDR3 protein. The sample contains approximately 300,000 distinct CDR3 sequences, around 17% of which appear only once. The sample was blood. Receptors were obtained from a man in his thirties or forties with Graves' hyperthyroidism. The CDR3 runs from the conserved cysteine through the conserved F or W. Fields, in order: J gene, D gene, clone size, V gene, CDR3 DNA, CDR3 protein. A D gene is named only where the DNA matches it firmly. Not every row has a clone size; where given, it reads once, few, many or a size class.

TRBJ2-1,TRBD2,many,TRBV28,TGTGCCAGCAGTACCAAAACCTTCATAGCGGGAGGTACCTACAATGAGCAGTTCTTC,CASSTKTFIAGGTYNEQFF
TRBJ1-1,NA,many,TRBV28,TGTGCCAGCACCCCGGCAGGCTCCGTGAACACTGAAGCTTTCTTT,CASTPAGSVNTEAFF
TRBJ2-1,TRBD1,NA,TRBV9,TGTGCCAGCAGCCCCCAGGGGGACTCCTACAATGAGCAGTTCTTC,CASSPQGDSYNEQFF
TRBJ1-4,NA,many,TRBV12-3/TRBV12-4,TGTGCCAGCAGTTTAAGACTCAGGGTTGGAAATGAAAAACTGTTTTTT,CASSLRLRVGNEKLFF
TRBJ2-7,TRBD1,NA,TRBV7-9,TGTGCCAGCAGCTTATGGGACAGGGACCACGAGCAGTACTTC,CASSLWDRDHEQYF
TRBJ2-1,TRBD2,few,TRBV19,TGTGCCAGCGAAATAACTAGCGGGAGCTACAATGAGCAGTTCTTC,CASEITSGSYNEQFF
TRBJ1-1,TRBD1,NA,TRBV27,TGTGCCAGCAGTTATACAGGGGGCTTGAACACTGAAGCTTTCTTT,CASSYTGGLNTEAFF
TRBJ2-1,NA,NA,TRBV6-8,TGTGCCAGCAGTTTAGCGAGACGGCAGTTCTTC,CASSLARRQFF
TRBJ2-7,NA,many,TRBV10-3,TGTGCCATCAGTGTAACCCACCCCTACGAGCAGTACTTC,CAISVTHPYEQYF
TRBJ2-1,NA,NA,TRBV7-9,TGTGCCAGCAGCTCCTCGCGGTTCTACAATGAGCAGTTCTTC,CASSSSRFYNEQFF
TRBJ2-3,NA,many,TRBV6-1,TGTGCCAGCAGTCCCCTAGGGATGGGCACAGATACGCAGTATTTT,CASSPLGMGTDTQYF
TRBJ2-5,TRBD1,many,TRBV24-1,TGTGCCACCAGTGACCGAGGACAGGCTCGGCCTAAAGAGACCCAGTACTTC,CATSDRGQARPKETQYF
TRBJ2-2,NA,NA,TRBV24-1,TGTGCCACCAGTGATCGCAGGGGTCAGGACACCGGGGAGCTGTTTTTT,CATSDRRGQDTGELFF
TRBJ2-1,TRBD2,NA,TRBV20-1,TGCAGTCTCTCGGGGTCGTTAAGCGGGAGTGTGAATGAGCAGTTCTTC,CSLSGSLSGSVNEQFF
TRBJ1-4,NA,few,TRBV11-1,TGTGCCAGCAGCTTAGTCCCCCTAGGTGAAAAACTGTTTTTT,CASSLVPLGEKLFF
TRBJ2-7,NA,many,TRBV5-1,TGCGCCAGCAGCTCAGAGAGTGGAGCCGAGCAGTACTTC,CASSSESGAEQYF
TRBJ2-2,TRBD1,NA,TRBV24-1,TGTGCCACCGGACAGGGGAGCACCGGGGAGCTGTTTTTT,CATGQGSTGELFF
TRBJ2-7,NA,NA,TRBV28,TGTGCCAGCAGGACCGGGACTGGGACCTACGAGCAGTACTTC,CASRTGTGTYEQYF
TRBJ2-2,TRBD1,many,TRBV3-1,TGTGCCAGCAGCCAAGTAGGACAGGGACCGACCGGGGAGCTGTTTTTT,CASSQVGQGPTGELFF
TRBJ1-1,NA,NA,TRBV29-1,TGCAGCGGCGGCGGGTTGAACACTGAAGCTTTCTTT,CSGGGLNTEAFF
TRBJ2-2,TRBD2,many,TRBV11-2,TGTGCCAGCAGCTTAGGGGGACTAGCGACTACCGGGGAGCTGTTTTTT,CASSLGGLATTGELFF
TRBJ2-5,TRBD1,NA,TRBV5-1,TGCGCCAGCAGCAGAAGACAGGGGGGGCCCGAGACCCAGTACTTC,CASSRRQGGPETQYF
TRBJ1-1,NA,NA,TRBV28,TGTGCCAGCAGTCGACACAGGGCCTGGAGAACTGAAGCTTTCTTT,CASSRHRAWRTEAFF
TRBJ1-1,TRBD1,few,TRBV10-3,TGTGCCATCAGTGCAGGGGGCGGGGACACTGAAGCTTTCTTT,CAISAGGGDTEAFF
TRBJ2-3,NA,many,TRBV7-9,TGTGCCAGCAGCTCCGGGACCACTCCCACCACAGATACGCAGTATTTT,CASSSGTTPTTDTQYF
TRBJ2-7,NA,many,TRBV11-3,TGTGCCAGCAGCTTAGCCGGCGGATCCTACGAGCAGTACTTC,CASSLAGGSYEQYF
TRBJ2-6,NA,NA,TRBV27,TGTGCCAGCACCACCTCTGGGGCCAACGTCCTGACTTTC,CASTTSGANVLTF
TRBJ2-1,NA,many,TRBV18,TGTGCCAGCTCACCACCATATACTAGCAGCTACAATGAGCAGTTCTTC,CASSPPYTSSYNEQFF
TRBJ2-7,NA,many,TRBV18,TGTGCCAGCTCACCAGGGGACGGCTACGAGCAGTACTTC,CASSPGDGYEQYF
TRBJ2-7,NA,NA,TRBV7-9,TGTGCCAGCACTCACGTGGGGGGGCCCGAGCAGTACTTC,CASTHVGGPEQYF
TRBJ2-1,NA,many,TRBV5-1,TGCGCCAGCAGCTTCGCCGGAAACTCCTACAATGAGCAGTTCTTC,CASSFAGNSYNEQFF
TRBJ2-2,TRBD1,many,TRBV5-1,TGCGCCAGCAGGGAACAGGGGGCGCGGGAGCTGTTTTTT,CASREQGARELFF
TRBJ2-3,NA,few,TRBV18,TGTGCCAGCTCACCTACCGCGGGGATGACAGATACGCAGTATTTT,CASSPTAGMTDTQYF
TRBJ2-4,NA,many,TRBV18,TGTGCCAGCTCAATTGACAGCTATAACATTCAGTACTTC,CASSIDSYNIQYF
TRBJ2-5,NA,many,TRBV28,TGTGCCAGCAGTACTCGAGAGACCCAGTACTTC,CASSTRETQYF
TRBJ2-1,TRBD1,NA,TRBV12-3/TRBV12-4,TGTGCCATCGGCCTTGGGACAGGGGGGCAGTTCTTC,CAIGLGTGGQFF
TRBJ1-4,NA,NA,TRBV2,TGTGCCAGCATTCTGTCGAGGGCAGATAATGAAAAACTGTTTTTT,CASILSRADNEKLFF
TRBJ2-7,TRBD1,NA,TRBV29-1,TGCAGCGCCGTGACAGGGGGGGCCTACGAGCAGTACTTC,CSAVTGGAYEQYF
TRBJ1-5,TRBD1,NA,TRBV28,TGTGCCAGCAGTCTACAGGGGAATAGCAATCAGCCCCAGCATTTT,CASSLQGNSNQPQHF
TRBJ2-1,TRBD1,NA,TRBV24-1,TGTGCCACCAGTGTCTGGGACAGGCCCTGGGAGCAGTTCTTC,CATSVWDRPWEQFF
TRBJ2-1,NA,NA,TRBV19,TGTGCCAGTAGTTCGCGTAGAGCGGGTACCTACAATGAGCAGTTCTTC,CASSSRRAGTYNEQFF
TRBJ2-1,TRBD2,many,TRBV7-3,TGTGCCAGCAGCTTATATAGACTAGCGGGAGCTAATGAGCAGTTCTTC,CASSLYRLAGANEQFF
TRBJ2-4,NA,NA,TRBV10-3,TGTGCCATCAGTGACCCCCTAGCGACAAGGGGGGAAAACATTCAGTACTTC,CAISDPLATRGENIQYF
TRBJ2-2,NA,NA,TRBV6-1,TGTGCCAGCAATTCCCCGAACTTGAACACCGGGGAGCTGTTTTTT,CASNSPNLNTGELFF
TRBJ2-7,TRBD1,few,TRBV29-1,TGCAGCGTCCTCCTCGACAGGGTCGAGCAGTACTTC,CSVLLDRVEQYF